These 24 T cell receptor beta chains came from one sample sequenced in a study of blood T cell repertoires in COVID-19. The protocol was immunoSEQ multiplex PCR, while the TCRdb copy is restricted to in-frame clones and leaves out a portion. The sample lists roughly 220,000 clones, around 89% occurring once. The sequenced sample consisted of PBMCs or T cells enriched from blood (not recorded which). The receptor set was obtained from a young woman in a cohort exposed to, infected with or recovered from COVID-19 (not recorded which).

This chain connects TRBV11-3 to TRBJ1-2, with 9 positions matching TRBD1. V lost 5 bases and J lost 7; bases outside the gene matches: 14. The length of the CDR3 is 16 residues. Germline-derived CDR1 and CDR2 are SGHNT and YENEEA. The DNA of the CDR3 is TGTGCCAGCAGCGGCCGGGACAGGGAACCCGGACTTGGCTACACCTTC. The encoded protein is CASSGRDREPGLGYTF.

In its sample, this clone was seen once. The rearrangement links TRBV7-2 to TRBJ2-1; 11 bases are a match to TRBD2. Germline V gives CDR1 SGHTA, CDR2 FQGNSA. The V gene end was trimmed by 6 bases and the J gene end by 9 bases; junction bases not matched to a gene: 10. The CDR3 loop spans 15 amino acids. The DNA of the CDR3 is TGTGCCAGCAGTCGCGGACTAGCGGGTCTGGGTGAGCAGTTCTTC. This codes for CASSRGLAGLGEQFF.

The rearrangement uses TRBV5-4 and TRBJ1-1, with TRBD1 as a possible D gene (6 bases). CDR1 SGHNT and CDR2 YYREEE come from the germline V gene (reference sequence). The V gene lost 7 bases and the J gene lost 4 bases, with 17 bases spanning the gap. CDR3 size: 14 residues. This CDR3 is CASGRQDGGTEAFF. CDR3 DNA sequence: TGTGCCAGCGGCCGACAGGATGGGGGCACTGAAGCTTTCTTT.

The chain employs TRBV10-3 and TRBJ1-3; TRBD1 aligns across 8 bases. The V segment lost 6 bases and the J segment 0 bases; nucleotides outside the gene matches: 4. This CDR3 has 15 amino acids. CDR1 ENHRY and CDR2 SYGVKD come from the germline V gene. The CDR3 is CAIRQGTGSGNTIYF. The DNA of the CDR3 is TGTGCCATCAGACAGGGGACAGGCTCTGGAAACACCATATATTTT.

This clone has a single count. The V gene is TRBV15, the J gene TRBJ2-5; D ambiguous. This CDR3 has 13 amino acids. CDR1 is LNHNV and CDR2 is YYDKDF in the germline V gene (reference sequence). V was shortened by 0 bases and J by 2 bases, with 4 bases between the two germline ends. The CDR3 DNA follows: TGTGCCACCAGCAGAGATCCGCAAGAGACCCAGTACTTC. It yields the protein CATSRDPQETQYF.

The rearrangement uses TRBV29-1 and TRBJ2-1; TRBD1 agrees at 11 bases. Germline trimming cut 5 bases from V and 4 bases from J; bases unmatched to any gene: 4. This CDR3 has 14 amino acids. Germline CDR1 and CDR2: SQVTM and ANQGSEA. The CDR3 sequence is CSVRGQGGYNEQFF. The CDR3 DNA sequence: TGCAGCGTTCGGGGACAGGGGGGATACAATGAGCAGTTCTTC.

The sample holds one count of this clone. The CDR3 loop is CASSQGVERRDAGAYNEQFF. CDR3 coding DNA: TGTGCCAGCAGCCAAGGGGTGGAACGGCGGGACGCCGGGGCCTACAATGAGCAGTTCTTC. V gene TRBV3-1 (or the pseudogene TRBV3-2) combines with J gene TRBJ2-1, with D possibly being TRBD2 (6 bases). Germline V gives CDR1 LGHDT, CDR2 YNNKEL (reference sequence). The germline V and J ends were trimmed by 1 base and 2 bases, with 24 bases remaining between them. The CDR3 loop spans 20 amino acids.

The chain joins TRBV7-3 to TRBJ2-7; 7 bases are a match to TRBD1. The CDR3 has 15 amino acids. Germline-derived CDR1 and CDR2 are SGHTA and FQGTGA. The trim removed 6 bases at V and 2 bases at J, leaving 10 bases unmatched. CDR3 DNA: TGTGCCAGCAGTCCGACCGGGACAGCGACCTACGAGCAGTACTTC. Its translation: CASSPTGTATYEQYF.

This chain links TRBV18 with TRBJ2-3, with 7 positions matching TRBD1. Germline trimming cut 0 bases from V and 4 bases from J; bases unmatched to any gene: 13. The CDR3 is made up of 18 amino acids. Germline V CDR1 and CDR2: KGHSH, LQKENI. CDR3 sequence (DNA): TGTGCCAGCTCACCACCACAGGGACAGCGAGACGAGTCAGATACGCAGTATTTT. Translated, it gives CASSPPQGQRDESDTQYF.

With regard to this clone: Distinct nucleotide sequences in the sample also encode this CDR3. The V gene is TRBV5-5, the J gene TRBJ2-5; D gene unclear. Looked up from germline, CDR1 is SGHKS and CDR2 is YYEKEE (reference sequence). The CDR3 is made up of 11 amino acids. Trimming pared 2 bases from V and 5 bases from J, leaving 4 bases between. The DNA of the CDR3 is TGTGCCAGCAGCTTCTTGGAGACCCAGTACTTC. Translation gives CASSFLETQYF.

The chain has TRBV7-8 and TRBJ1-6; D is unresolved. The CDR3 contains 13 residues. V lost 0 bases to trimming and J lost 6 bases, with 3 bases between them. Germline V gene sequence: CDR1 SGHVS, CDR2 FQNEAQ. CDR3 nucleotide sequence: TGTGCCAGCAGCTTAGCCATTAATTCACCCCTCCACTTT. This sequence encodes CASSLAINSPLHF.

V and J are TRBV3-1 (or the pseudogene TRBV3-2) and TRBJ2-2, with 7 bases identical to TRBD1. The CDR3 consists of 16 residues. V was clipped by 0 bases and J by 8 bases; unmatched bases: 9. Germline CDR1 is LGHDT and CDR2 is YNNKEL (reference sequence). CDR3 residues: CASSQEPSDREGELFF. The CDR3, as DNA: TGTGCCAGCAGCCAAGAACCCTCCGACAGGGAAGGGGAGCTGTTTTTT.

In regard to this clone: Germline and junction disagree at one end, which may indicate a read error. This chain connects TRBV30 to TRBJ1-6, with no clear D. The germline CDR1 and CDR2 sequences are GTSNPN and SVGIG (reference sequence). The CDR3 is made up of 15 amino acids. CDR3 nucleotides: TGTGCCTGGTCCCAAGGAGACTCCGATAATTCACCCCTCCACTTT. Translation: CAWSQGDSDNSPLHF. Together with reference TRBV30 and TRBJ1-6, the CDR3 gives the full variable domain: SQTIHQWPATLVQPVGSPLSLECTVEGTSNPNLYWYRQAAGRGLQLLFYSVGIGQISSEVPQNLSASRPQDRQFILSSKKLLLSDSGFYLCAWSQGDSDNSPLHFGNGTRLTVT.

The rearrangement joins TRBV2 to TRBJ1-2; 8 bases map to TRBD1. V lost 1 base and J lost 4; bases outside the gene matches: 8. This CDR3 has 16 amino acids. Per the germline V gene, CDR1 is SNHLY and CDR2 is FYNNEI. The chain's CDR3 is CASSEVLRGHGYGYTF. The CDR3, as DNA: TGTGCCAGCAGTGAAGTTCTCAGGGGGCATGGCTATGGCTACACCTTC.

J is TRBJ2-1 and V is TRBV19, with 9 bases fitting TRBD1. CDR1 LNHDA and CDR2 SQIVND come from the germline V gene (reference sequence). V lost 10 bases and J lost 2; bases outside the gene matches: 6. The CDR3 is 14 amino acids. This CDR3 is CATSGTGTYNEQFF. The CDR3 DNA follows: TGTGCCACCTCCGGGACAGGGACCTACAATGAGCAGTTCTTC.

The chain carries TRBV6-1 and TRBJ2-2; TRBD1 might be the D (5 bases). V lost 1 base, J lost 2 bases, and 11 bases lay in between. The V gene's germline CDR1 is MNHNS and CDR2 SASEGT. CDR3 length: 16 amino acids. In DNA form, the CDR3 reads TGTGCCAGCAGTGAAGTAGTAGGACAAAACACCGGGGAGCTGTTTTTT. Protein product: CASSEVVGQNTGELFF.

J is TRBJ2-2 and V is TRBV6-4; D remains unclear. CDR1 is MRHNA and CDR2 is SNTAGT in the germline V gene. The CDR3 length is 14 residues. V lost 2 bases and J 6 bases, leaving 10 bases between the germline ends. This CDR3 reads CASSDPMGSGELFF. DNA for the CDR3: TGTGCCAGCAGTGACCCCATGGGCTCCGGGGAGCTGTTTTTT.

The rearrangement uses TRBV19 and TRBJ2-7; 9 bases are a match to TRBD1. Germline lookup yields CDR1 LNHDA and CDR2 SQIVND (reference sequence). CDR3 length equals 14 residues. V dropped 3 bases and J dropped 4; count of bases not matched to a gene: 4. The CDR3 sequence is CASSMEQGAYEQYF. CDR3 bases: TGTGCCAGTAGTATGGAACAGGGGGCTTACGAGCAGTACTTC.

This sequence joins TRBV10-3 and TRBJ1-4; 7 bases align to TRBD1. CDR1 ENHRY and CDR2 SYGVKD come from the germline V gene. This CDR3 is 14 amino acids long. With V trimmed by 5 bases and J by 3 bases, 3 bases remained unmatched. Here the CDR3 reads CAISKTGPNEKLFF. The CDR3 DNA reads TGTGCCATCAGTAAGACAGGGCCTAATGAAAAACTGTTTTTT.

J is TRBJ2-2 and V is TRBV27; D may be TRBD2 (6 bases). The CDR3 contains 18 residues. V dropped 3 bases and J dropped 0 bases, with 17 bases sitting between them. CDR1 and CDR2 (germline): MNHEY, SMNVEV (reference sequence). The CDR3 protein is CASSLYLARPPNTGELFF. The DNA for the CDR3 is TGTGCCAGCAGTTTGTACCTAGCGAGACCTCCGAACACCGGGGAGCTGTTTTTT.

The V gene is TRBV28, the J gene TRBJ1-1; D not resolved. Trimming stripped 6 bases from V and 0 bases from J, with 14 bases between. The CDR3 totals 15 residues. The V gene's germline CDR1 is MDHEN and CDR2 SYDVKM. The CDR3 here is CASSKPVILNTEAFF. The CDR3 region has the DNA TGTGCCAGCAGCAAACCAGTTATTTTGAACACTGAAGCTTTCTTT.

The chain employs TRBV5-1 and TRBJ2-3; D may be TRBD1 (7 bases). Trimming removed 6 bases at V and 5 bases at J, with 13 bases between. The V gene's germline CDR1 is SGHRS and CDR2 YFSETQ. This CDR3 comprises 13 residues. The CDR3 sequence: CASTNQGGDTQYF. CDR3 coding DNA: TGCGCCAGCACCAATCAGGGGGGAGATACGCAGTATTTT.

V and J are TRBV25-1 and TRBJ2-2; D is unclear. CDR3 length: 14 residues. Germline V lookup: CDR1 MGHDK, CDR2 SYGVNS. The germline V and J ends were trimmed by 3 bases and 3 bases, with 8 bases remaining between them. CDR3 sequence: CASSDYRHTGELFF. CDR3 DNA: TGTGCCAGCAGTGATTACAGACACACCGGGGAGCTGTTTTTT.

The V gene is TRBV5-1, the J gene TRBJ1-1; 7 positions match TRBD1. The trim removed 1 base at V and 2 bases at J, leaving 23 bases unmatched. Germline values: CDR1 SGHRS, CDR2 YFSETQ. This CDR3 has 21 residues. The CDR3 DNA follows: TGCGCCAGCAGCTTGACGGGGACAGTTCTCGGGGTGGTGTCTATCAACACTGAAGCTTTCTTT. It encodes CASSLTGTVLGVVSINTEAFF.